Each of the 20 T cell receptor beta chains below was sequenced from the same sample in a study of identical twins. Using its own MiXCR run on the 5' RACE reads, TCRdb lists one record per CDR3 protein. This sample yields about 530,000 distinct CDR3 sequences, of which 13% to 15% are seen a single time; roughly 0.46% belongs to the top ten. The data were also submitted as part of a second study, on yellow fever vaccine responses in identical twins.

Input material: CD4+ T cells sorted from blood. The source of these receptors is a woman aged 18-29 years in good health.

J is TRBJ2-3 and V is TRBV11-2; possible D gene TRBD2, 5 bases. Germline assignment: CDR1 SGHAT and CDR2 FQNNGV. Trimming stripped 5 bases from V and 5 bases from J, with 20 bases between. The CDR3 totals 16 residues. CDR3 coding DNA: TGTGCCAGCAGCCCCCGGGATACCGCACGCGGAGATACGCAGTATTTT. Residues: CASSPRDTARGDTQYF.

V is TRBV5-6 and J is TRBJ2-3; either TRBD1 or TRBD2 may fit D (7 bases each). V was clipped by 1 base and J by 6 bases, with 18 bases between them. The CDR3 has 16 amino acids. The V gene's germline CDR1 is SGHDT and CDR2 YYEEEE. The CDR3 region has the DNA TGTGCCAGCAGCTTGTATGGGAGGGGGCGGGTGGATACGCAGTATTTT. Protein product: CASSLYGRGRVDTQYF.

This clonotype was recorded at least ten times. The chain is built from TRBV3-1 and TRBJ1-1; a possible D gene is TRBD1 (5 bases). Trimming left V 4 bases short and J 5 bases short, with 14 bases between. Germline lookup yields CDR1 LGHDT and CDR2 YNNKEL (reference sequence). The CDR3 is 14 residues long. CDR3 sequence (DNA): TGTGCCAGCAGCCGTGGAGGGGCGGGGACTGAAGCTTTCTTT. It specifies CASSRGGAGTEAFF.

This clonotype was recorded a few times. J is TRBJ2-1 and V is TRBV18; 8 bases map to TRBD1. V dropped 4 bases and J dropped 8; count of bases not matched to a gene: 1. The germline gives CDR1 KGHSH, CDR2 LQKENI. The CDR3 has 12 residues. The DNA of the CDR3 is TGTGCCAGCTCACTGACAGGGGATGAGCAGTTCTTC. It translates to CASSLTGDEQFF.

This clonotype was counted a few times. The rearrangement uses TRBV3-1 and TRBJ2-1, with unresolved D. This CDR3 is 14 amino acids long. V lost 4 bases and J 7 bases, leaving 14 bases between the germline ends. CDR1 LGHDT and CDR2 YNNKEL come from the germline V gene (reference sequence). CDR3 loop: CASSLSTIGNEQFF. The CDR3 DNA sequence: TGTGCCAGCAGCCTATCCACGATTGGGAATGAGCAGTTCTTC.

This clonotype was seen a few times. The chain joins TRBV20-1 to TRBJ2-1; 7 nucleotides match TRBD2. CDR3 length: 15 residues. From germline, CDR1 is DFQATT and CDR2 SNEGSKA (reference sequence). V was pared by 3 bases and J by 3 bases, with 8 bases of the junction left unmatched. In DNA, the CDR3 is TGCAGTGCTAGTGATGCGGGGGTTCTCTACAATGAGCAGTTCTTC. This codes for CSASDAGVLYNEQFF.

The chain joins TRBV24-1 to TRBJ2-1; D is unresolved. The CDR3 extends over 15 amino acids. Germline CDR1 KGHDR, CDR2 SFDVKD. V lost 3 bases, J lost 1 base, and 9 bases lay in between. The CDR3 DNA reads as TGTGCCACCAGTGATATCCAACTTTCCTACAATGAGCAGTTCTTC. It specifies CATSDIQLSYNEQFF.

Many counts were recorded for this clonotype. The chain couples TRBV7-9 to TRBJ2-3; 8 nucleotides match TRBD2. The CDR3 sequence is 17 residues long. The V gene's germline CDR1 is SEHNR and CDR2 FQNEAQ (reference sequence). V gave up 2 bases and J gave up 4 bases; unmatched junction bases: 11. CDR3 coding DNA: TGTGCCAGCAGCTTAATAGGAGTAGCGGGAACGTCAGATACGCAGTATTTT. Its translation is CASSLIGVAGTSDTQYF.

The table lists this clonotype with a few counts. The chain combines TRBV20-1 with TRBJ2-2; a weak D match, TRBD2 (6 bases). The CDR3 has 15 residues. Per the germline V gene, CDR1 is DFQATT and CDR2 is SNEGSKA (reference sequence). Trimming left V 1 base short and J 3 bases short, with 12 bases between. CDR3 sequence (DNA): TGCAGTGCTAGAGTCACGGGGGAGTACACCGGGGAGCTGTTTTTT. As protein: CSARVTGEYTGELFF.

This chain uses TRBV28 with TRBJ2-7; 7 nucleotides align to TRBD1. Germline V gene lookup returns CDR1 MDHEN and CDR2 SYDVKM. The CDR3 covers 18 residues. J was trimmed by 2 bases and V by 5 bases; bases with no gene match: 18. CDR3 amino acids: CASSPRTGQTLRPYEQYF. The CDR3 coding sequence is TGTGCCAGCAGTCCCCGGACAGGACAAACCCTTCGACCCTACGAGCAGTACTTC.

There are many counts of this clonotype. The rearrangement uses TRBV5-5 and TRBJ2-3; possibly TRBD2 for D (6 bases). V lost 0 bases, J lost 2 bases, and 10 bases lay in between. This CDR3 region has 15 residues. Germline CDR1 reads SGHKS; CDR2 reads YYEKEE (reference sequence). The CDR3 nucleotides read TGTGCCAGCAGCTTGGGGGGGGAGCACACAGATACGCAGTATTTT. This codes for CASSLGGEHTDTQYF.

This chain joins TRBV12-3 or TRBV12-4 and TRBJ1-2; 10 bases map to TRBD1. This CDR3 has 14 amino acids. After removal of 2 bases from V and 8 bases from J, the junction contained 5 bases not matched to a gene. CDR3 residues: CASSLMGQGKGYTF. In DNA form, the CDR3 reads TGTGCCAGCAGTTTAATGGGACAGGGGAAGGGCTACACCTTC.

This rearrangement joins TRBV28 to TRBJ2-1; 10 bases line up with TRBD1. Germline V gene lookup returns CDR1 MDHEN and CDR2 SYDVKM. After removal of 6 bases from V and 7 bases from J, the junction contained 6 bases not matched to a gene. The CDR3 is made up of 14 amino acids. The CDR3 sequence is CASSRQGAPNEQFF. The CDR3 bases are TGTGCCAGCAGCCGACAGGGGGCGCCGAATGAGCAGTTCTTC.

The chain carries TRBV5-1 and TRBJ2-3; D unresolved. The CDR3 loop spans 14 amino acids. Trimming removed 0 bases at V and 5 bases at J, with 10 bases between. The germline V gene has CDR1 SGHRS and CDR2 YFSETQ. CDR3 loop: CASSLGHSGDTQYF. The DNA of the CDR3 is TGCGCCAGCAGCTTGGGACATTCGGGAGATACGCAGTATTTT.

V usage is TRBV29-1 and J usage is TRBJ2-7, with D unclear. Trimming stripped 5 bases from V and 2 bases from J, with 13 bases between. Germline V gene lookup returns CDR1 SQVTM and CDR2 ANQGSEA. This CDR3 region has 13 residues. The CDR3 here is CSVKTLQPYEQYV. CDR3 sequence (DNA): TGCAGCGTTAAGACCCTACAACCCTACGAGCAGTACGTC.

This clonotype was counted a few times. This chain uses TRBV11-1 with TRBJ2-3, with TRBD1 as a possible D gene (5 bases). Trimming pared 0 bases from V and 5 bases from J, leaving 9 bases between. Germline CDR1 reads SGHAT; CDR2 reads FQDESV (reference sequence). This CDR3 region has 14 residues. In nucleotides, the CDR3 is TGTGCCAGCAGCTTAGCCCGACAGAAAGATACGCAGTATTTT. It specifies CASSLARQKDTQYF.

The chain has TRBV19 and TRBJ2-3; D not resolved. The V and J ends lost 6 bases and 1 base respectively, with 14 bases between them. Germline values: CDR1 LNHDA, CDR2 SQIVND (reference sequence). The CDR3 spans 15 residues. The CDR3 sequence is CASSLPVGGTDTQYF. CDR3 sequence (DNA): TGTGCCAGTAGCCTACCCGTGGGTGGCACAGATACGCAGTATTTT.

This clonotype was picked up a small number of times. V and J are TRBV24-1 and TRBJ2-3; 10 bases map to TRBD1. The CDR3 extends over 15 amino acids. Trimming cost V 10 bases and J 3 bases; bases outside gene matches: 9. The germline V gene has CDR1 KGHDR and CDR2 SFDVKD. CDR3 DNA: TGTGCCACTAGACAGGGGGCGATTTCAACAGATACGCAGTATTTT. It encodes CATRQGAISTDTQYF.

This clonotype was counted between two and nine times. J is TRBJ2-2 and V is TRBV2; TRBD2 matches at 8 bases. The CDR3 contains 15 residues. With V trimmed by 1 base and J by 5 bases, 3 bases remained unmatched. The germline gives CDR1 SNHLY, CDR2 FYNNEI. This CDR3 reads CASSEGGRYTGELFF. The CDR3 region has the DNA TGTGCCAGCAGTGAAGGCGGGAGGTATACCGGGGAGCTGTTTTTT.

This clonotype occurred a few times. The genes are TRBV5-1 and TRBJ2-2, with TRBD1 as a possible D gene (6 bases). The CDR3 has 16 residues. The germline gives CDR1 SGHRS, CDR2 YFSETQ. V was clipped by 0 bases and J by 1 base, with 10 bases between them. The CDR3 reads CASSLARTVNTGELFF. CDR3 coding DNA: TGCGCCAGCAGCTTGGCCCGGACAGTGAACACCGGGGAGCTGTTTTTT.